Below, one T cell receptor beta chain is given with its context. The antigen it recognizes is unknown. One base away there is no much larger clone; base qualities are not given. The entry originates in a study of cytomegalovirus exposure and HLA in healthy donors (dated by TCRdb to 2016 to 2017). Study-wide context: According to an earlier analysis of a few hundred of the donors, some 170 million T cells yielded roughly 110 million unique TCR beta sequences and about 280 Gb of sequence data. An earlier analysis of about 600 of the donors used high-throughput TCR beta sequencing to judge whether each TCR beta V gene segment behaved as functional or pseudogenic. Along with the roughly 670-subject first cohort, a separate validation cohort of over 90 different subjects was used. In the later analysis, no new phenotypic data were used to find candidate immune exposures; instead, reliance was placed on TCR beta sequences and their occurrence across donors. The genetic ancestry cluster associated with self-reported Caucasian donors included around 76% of the 398 genotyped donors. The study profiled the T cell repertoires of 666 subjects by immunosequencing and related them to cytomegalovirus serostatus. A later genetic analysis used genome-wide SNP genotypes for about three fifths of the 666 donors, treating that subset as a discovery cohort. An early release that covered some 640 HLA-typed donors contained around 300 gigabases of sequencing data and 75 million to 100 million unique TCR sequences. To predict cytomegalovirus infection status, the study brought together high-throughput TCR immunosequencing, statistical association of individual TCRs with disease status, and machine learning. A later analysis re-examined previously published TCR beta repertoires from just over 650 donors and added high-resolution HLA genotyping to investigate patterns of TCR occurrence. The study aimed to test whether cataloging public T cell receptors could reveal signatures of past pathogen exposure. About five DR-DQ haplotypes were treated as single units for association and clustering because of strong linkage in the cohort. All discovery cohort repertoires had been generated on a single sequencing platform. Among roughly 400 genotyped donors of the cohort, an average of around 240,000 unique TCR beta nucleotide sequences were sequenced per donor, roughly 20% of them non-productive. The number of donors typed differed by locus, with about 620-630 for A, B, C, DRB1 and DQB1, more than 500 for DQA1, about 610 for DPA1, and approximately 470 for DPB1. Alongside the repertoire data, information on donor age, sex, ethnicity and CMV serostatus was compiled. Both class I and class II loci were covered by HLA typing, at four-digit resolution. On the study overall, not on this receptor specifically: In a later analysis, HLA-associated TCR beta chains showed more clonal expansion and lower generation probabilities than non-associated chains that were equally common. Some IMGT-functional V segments, including TRBV6-2 and TRBV6-3, could not be distinguished by the 87-base-pair reads and were therefore excluded. The study listed 150 to 200 TCR beta chains as associated with cytomegalovirus. While some public TCRs were present in many individuals, most TCR sequences turned up only very rarely across donors. In vitro tests confirmed that a few of the cytomegalovirus-associated TCR beta chains recognize cytomegalovirus antigens. Presence/absence analyses assumed roughly uniform sequencing depth across donors, an assumption that may not hold. A group of highly shared sequence variants was considered likely to be a technical artifact of the sequencing pipeline. A later analysis found that most CMV-associated TCR beta chains appeared HLA-restricted, with HLA associations seemingly driven largely by CMV exposure. The classifier was reported to diagnose cytomegalovirus status with high specificity and sensitivity in both the original cohort and the validation cohort. The cohort was sequenced for TCR beta chains only, and without alpha or paired-chain data the features that could be detected were limited. Assigning TCR associations to individual alleles was difficult when HLA alleles, especially DR and DQ, strongly co-occurred. A later analysis found that TCR association rates varied across HLA loci, with DRB1 alleles showing the most associated TCRs and HLA-C alleles the fewest. A later genetic analysis associated a missense DCLRE1C variant with V-gene and J-gene trimming of TCR beta chains, and an independent cohort replicated the association. According to the authors, the approach could potentially be generalized to other disease states and immunological phenotypes. Because counts were too low, about 17 rarely observed V segments, including chromosome 9 orphons, were excluded from the earlier analysis of 587 of the donors. In an earlier analysis of several hundred of the donors, most TCR beta V segments were observed in productive rearrangements about 90% or about 30% of the time, broadly matching IMGT annotations. In a later analysis, 15,000 to 20,000 TCR beta sequences were associated with specific HLA alleles at a false discovery rate of 0.05. According to a later analysis, parvovirus B19, influenza, CMV and Epstein-Barr virus appeared linked to several top co-occurrence clusters. Because some donors lacked HLA typing at each locus, the association tests relied only on the typed subset. Correlated functional status among segregating V segments might reflect linkage disequilibrium, but an unknown experimental factor could not be ruled out. For the cohort, immune exposure information was limited to CMV serostatus. A further reported finding was that TCR beta sequences accurately predicted the HLA-A and HLA-B alleles for most subjects in the first cohort. In a later genetic analysis, fewer N-insertions in productive TCRs were reported among donors in an Asian-associated ancestry cluster than the approximately 710-donor mean.

Libraries were made using the immunoSEQ multiplex PCR assay. The multiplex PCR relied on a mix of 60 forward primers for TCR Vbeta segments and 13 reverse primers for TCR Jbeta segments. The CDR3 region of rearranged TCR beta genes was amplified from genomic DNA with a multiplex PCR assay. On the Illumina HiSeq System, the amplified TCR beta libraries were sequenced as 87-base-pair reads. In the paper's pipeline: In a later analysis, 70 million to 95 million unique TCR beta chains were counted across the 650 to 750 repertoires, and approximately 11 million of these chains were shared by at least two donors. Raw reads were error-corrected and collapsed into unique sequences with a nearest-neighbor algorithm that merged closely related sequences to remove PCR and sequencing errors. To assign V, D and J gene segments, CDR3 sequences were aligned to IMGT reference sequences. Each retained sequence needed at least a six-nucleotide match to both a V gene segment and a J gene segment. A rearrangement was called productive if the CDR3 had no stop codons and remained in frame with V and J, and every other rearrangement was called non-productive. Following IMGT convention, CDR3 was defined as the stretch from the second conserved V-encoded cysteine to the conserved J-encoded phenylalanine. Sequences without an unambiguous match to a single V gene segment were excluded from the earlier analysis of a few hundred of the donors. In an earlier analysis of approximately 500 of the donors, a V segment was called functional when productive rearrangements were above 56.7%, and segregating when the standard deviation between donors exceeded 5%. A statistical classification framework was built to diagnose cytomegalovirus status from the catalog of TCR beta chain sequences. V and J gene assignment, in a later analysis, came from comparing TCR nucleotide sequences with IMGT/GENE-DB human TR gene sequences. A later analysis assigned CDR3 sequences and most-parsimonious VDJ recombination scenarios with the TCRdist pipeline. In a later analysis, every TCR beta chain was defined by the combination of its CDR3 amino acid sequence and its V-gene family, and reads without a unique V-gene family were dropped. As a way to deal with suspected cross-contamination and a sequencing artifact, a later analysis dropped nearly 600 nucleotide sequences that were highly shared and had low generation probability. A later analysis calculated a clonal expansion index for each public chain from normalized within-repertoire ranks of inferred template counts. In a later analysis, generation probabilities were computed using a VDJ recombination model fitted to out-of-frame rearrangements, and the results were checked against IGoR. In a later analysis, TCR-TCR, TCR-HLA and TCR-CMV co-occurrence was scored with hypergeometric tests, and a repertoire-size bias correction was applied to TCR pairs. To estimate false discovery rates, a later analysis permuted the HLA or CMV assignments 20 times. In a later analysis, co-occurring TCRs were grouped using DBSCAN, with TCRdist sequence similarity added in when clustering inside HLA-allele-positive subsets. Co-occurrence clustering excluded repertoires with fewer than 30,000 or more than 120,000 public chains, plus five with anomalous nucleotide sharing. TCRdb retrieved this table from immuneACCESS and kept in-frame rearrangements only. Not all clones are present; in checked studies, unresolved V genes account for under half, and no reason is known for the remainder. V, J and clone size reflect that table, while D and trimming were determined from the DNA. The sample table lists 150,000 to 190,000 clones, around 72% of them with a count of one. The top ten constitute under 1.5% of the sample.

The cohort consisted of 600 or so healthy bone marrow donors. At the time of sampling, every cohort member was nominally healthy, though immune exposures that went unrecorded were likely present. The donor tested CMV seronegative, placing the donor among the 350 or so seronegative members of the cohort. A peripheral blood sample was provided by each donor, and peripheral blood mononuclear cells were used for TCR beta sequencing. Genomic DNA extraction from the blood cell samples was performed with the Qiagen DNeasy Blood Extraction Kit. V is pared back by 1 base and J by 1 base, with 9 bases lying between the germline termini. CDR1 and CDR2 (SGHTA, FQGNSA) derive from the germline V gene. The CDR3 goes from the cysteine to the phenylalanine over 15 residues. The retained sequence is limited to the CDR3, 45 bases, with the frame set at the first base.

The sequencing input was PBMCs. The sequence was obtained from a man aged 18 to 30 in good health and CMV-seronegative. The rearrangement joined TRBV7-2 to TRBJ2-3; no D gene call is confident. The DNA sequence is as follows: TGTGCCAGCAGCTTAGGAGGTCTGGGCACAGATACGCAGTATTTT. This codes for CASSLGGLGTDTQYF.